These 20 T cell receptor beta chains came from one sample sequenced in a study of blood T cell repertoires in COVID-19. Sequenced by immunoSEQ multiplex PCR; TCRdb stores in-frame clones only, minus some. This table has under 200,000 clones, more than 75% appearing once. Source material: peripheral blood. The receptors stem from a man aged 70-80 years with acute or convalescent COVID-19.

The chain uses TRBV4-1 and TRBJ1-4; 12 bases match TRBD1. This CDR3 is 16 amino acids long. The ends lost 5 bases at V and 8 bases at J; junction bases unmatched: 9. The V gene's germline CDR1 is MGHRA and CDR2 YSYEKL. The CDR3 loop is CASSARDRGRPEKLFF. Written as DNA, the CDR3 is TGCGCCAGCAGCGCCCGGGACAGGGGGCGTCCCGAAAAACTGTTTTTT.

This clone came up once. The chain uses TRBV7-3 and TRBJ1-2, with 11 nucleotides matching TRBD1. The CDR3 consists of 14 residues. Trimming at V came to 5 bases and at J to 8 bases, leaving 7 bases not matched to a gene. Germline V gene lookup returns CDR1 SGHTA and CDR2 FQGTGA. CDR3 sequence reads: CASSVGQGAYGYTF. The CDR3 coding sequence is TGTGCCAGCAGCGTCGGACAGGGGGCGTACGGCTACACCTTC.

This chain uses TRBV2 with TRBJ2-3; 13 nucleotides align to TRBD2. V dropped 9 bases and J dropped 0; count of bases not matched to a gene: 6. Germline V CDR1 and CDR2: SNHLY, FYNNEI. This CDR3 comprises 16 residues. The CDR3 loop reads CARTGLAGTSTDTQYF. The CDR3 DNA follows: TGTGCCAGAACGGGACTAGCGGGAACTAGCACAGATACGCAGTATTTT.

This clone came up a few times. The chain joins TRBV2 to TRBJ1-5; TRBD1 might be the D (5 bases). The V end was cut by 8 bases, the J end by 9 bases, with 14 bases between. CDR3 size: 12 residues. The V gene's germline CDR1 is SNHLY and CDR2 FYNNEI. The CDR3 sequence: CASRPLRGPQHF. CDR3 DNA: TGTGCCAGCCGGCCCTTAAGGGGGCCCCAGCATTTT.

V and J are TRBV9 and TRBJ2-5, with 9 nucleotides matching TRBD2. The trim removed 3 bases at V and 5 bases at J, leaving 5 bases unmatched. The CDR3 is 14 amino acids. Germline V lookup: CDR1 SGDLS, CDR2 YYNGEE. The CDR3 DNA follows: TGTGCCAGCAGCGACCCGGCGGGAGGGGAGACCCAGTACTTC. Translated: CASSDPAGGETQYF. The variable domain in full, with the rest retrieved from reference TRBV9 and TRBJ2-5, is DSGVTQTPKHLITATGQRVTLRCSPRSGDLSVYWYQQSLDQGLQFLIQYYNGEERAKGNILERFSAQQFPDLHSELNLSSLELGDSALYFCASSDPAGGETQYFGPGTRLLVL.

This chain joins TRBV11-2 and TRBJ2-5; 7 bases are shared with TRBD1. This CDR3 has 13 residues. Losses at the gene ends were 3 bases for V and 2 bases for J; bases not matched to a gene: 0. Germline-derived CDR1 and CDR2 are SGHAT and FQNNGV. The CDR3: CASSLGQQETQYF. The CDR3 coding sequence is TGTGCCAGCAGCTTGGGACAGCAAGAGACCCAGTACTTC. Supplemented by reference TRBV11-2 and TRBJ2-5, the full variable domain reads EAGVAQSPRYKIIEKRQSVAFWCNPISGHATLYWYQQILGQGPKLLIQFQNNGVVDDSQLPKDRFSAERLKGVDSTLKIQPAKLEDSAVYLCASSLGQQETQYFGPGTRLLVL.

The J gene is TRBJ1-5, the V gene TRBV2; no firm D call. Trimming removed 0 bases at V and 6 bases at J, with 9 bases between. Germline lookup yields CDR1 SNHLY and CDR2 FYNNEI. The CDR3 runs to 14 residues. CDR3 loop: CASSEAARSQPQHF. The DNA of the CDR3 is TGTGCCAGCAGTGAAGCGGCAAGAAGTCAGCCCCAGCATTTT.

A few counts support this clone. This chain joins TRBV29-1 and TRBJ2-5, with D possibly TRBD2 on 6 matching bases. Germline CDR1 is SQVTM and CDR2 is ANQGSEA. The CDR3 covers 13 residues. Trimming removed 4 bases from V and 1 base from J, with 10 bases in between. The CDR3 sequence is CSVVRTTQETQYF. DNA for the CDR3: TGCAGCGTTGTAAGGACTACCCAAGAGACCCAGTACTTC. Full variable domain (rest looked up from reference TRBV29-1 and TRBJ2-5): SAVISQKPSRDICQRGTSLTIQCQVDSQVTMMFWYRQQPGQSLTLIATANQGSEATYESGFVIDKFPISRPNLTFSTLTVSNMSPEDSSIYLCSVVRTTQETQYFGPGTRLLVL.

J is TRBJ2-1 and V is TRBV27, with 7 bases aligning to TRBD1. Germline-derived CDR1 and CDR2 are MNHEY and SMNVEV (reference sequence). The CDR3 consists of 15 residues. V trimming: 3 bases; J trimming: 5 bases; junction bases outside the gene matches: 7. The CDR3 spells CASSLGTEGDNEQFF. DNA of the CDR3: TGTGCCAGCAGTTTGGGGACAGAAGGGGACAATGAGCAGTTCTTC.

CDR3 region: CASSEMGGPSYEQYF. CDR3 bases: TGCGCCAGCAGTGAGATGGGGGGGCCCTCCTACGAGCAGTACTTC. This chain connects TRBV10-2 to TRBJ2-7; a weak D match, TRBD2 (7 bases). V was pared by 2 bases and J by 0 bases, with 11 bases between. CDR3 size: 15 residues. Germline assignment: CDR1 WSHSY and CDR2 SAAADI.

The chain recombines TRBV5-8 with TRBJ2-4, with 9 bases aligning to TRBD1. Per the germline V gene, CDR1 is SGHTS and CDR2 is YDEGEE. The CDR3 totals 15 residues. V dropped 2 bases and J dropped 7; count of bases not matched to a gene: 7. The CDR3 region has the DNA TGTGCCAGCAGCTTCCTGGACAGGGGAAATAACATTCAGTACTTC. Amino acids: CASSFLDRGNNIQYF.

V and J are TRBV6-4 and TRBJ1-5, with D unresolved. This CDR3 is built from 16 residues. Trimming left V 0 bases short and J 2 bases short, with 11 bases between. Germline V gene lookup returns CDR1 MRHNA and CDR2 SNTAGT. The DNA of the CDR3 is TGTGCCAGCAGTGACTCACGAGGTGATGGCAATCAGCCCCAGCATTTT. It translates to CASSDSRGDGNQPQHF.

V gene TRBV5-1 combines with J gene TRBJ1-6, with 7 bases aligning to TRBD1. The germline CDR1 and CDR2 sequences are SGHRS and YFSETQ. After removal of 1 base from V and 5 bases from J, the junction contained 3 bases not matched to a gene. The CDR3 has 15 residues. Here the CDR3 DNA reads TGCGCCAGCAGCTTGCAGACAGGGAATAATTCACCCCTCCACTTT. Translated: CASSLQTGNNSPLHF.

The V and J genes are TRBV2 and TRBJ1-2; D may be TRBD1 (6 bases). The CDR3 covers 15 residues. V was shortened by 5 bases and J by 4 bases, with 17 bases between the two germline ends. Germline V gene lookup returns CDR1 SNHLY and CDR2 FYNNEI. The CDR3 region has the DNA TGTGCCAGCAGTATAGACACCGGGACACCCTATGGCTACACCTTC. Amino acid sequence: CASSIDTGTPYGYTF.

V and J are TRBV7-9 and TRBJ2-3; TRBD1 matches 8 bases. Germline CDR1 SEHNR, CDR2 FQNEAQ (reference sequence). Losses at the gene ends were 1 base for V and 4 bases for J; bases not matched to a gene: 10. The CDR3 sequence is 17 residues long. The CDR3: CASSLGRMGRGPDTQYF. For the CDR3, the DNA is TGTGCCAGCAGCTTAGGGCGGATGGGCAGGGGGCCAGATACGCAGTATTTT. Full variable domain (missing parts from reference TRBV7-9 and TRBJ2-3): DTGVSQNPRHKITKRGQNVTFRCDPISEHNRLYWYRQTLGQGPEFLTYFQNEAQLEKSRLLSDRFSAERPKGSFSTLEIQRTEQGDSAMYLCASSLGRMGRGPDTQYFGPGTRLTVL.

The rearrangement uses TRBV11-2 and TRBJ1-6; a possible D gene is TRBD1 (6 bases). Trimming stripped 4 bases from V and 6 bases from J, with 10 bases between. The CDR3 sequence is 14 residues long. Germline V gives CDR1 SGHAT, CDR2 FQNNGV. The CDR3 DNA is TGTGCCAGCAGCTCGACAGGTTCTAATTCACCCCTCCACTTT. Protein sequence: CASSSTGSNSPLHF.

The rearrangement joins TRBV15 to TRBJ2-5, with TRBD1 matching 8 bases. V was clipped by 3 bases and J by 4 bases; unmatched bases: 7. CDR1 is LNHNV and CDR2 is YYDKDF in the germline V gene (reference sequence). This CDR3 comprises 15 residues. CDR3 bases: TGTGCCACCAGCAGTCAGGGGGCGATACCAGAGACCCAGTACTTC. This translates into CATSSQGAIPETQYF. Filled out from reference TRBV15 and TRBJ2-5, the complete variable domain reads DAMVIQNPRYQVTQFGKPVTLSCSQTLNHNVMYWYQQKSSQAPKLLFHYYDKDFNNEADTPDNFQSRRPNTSFCFLDIRSPGLGDTAMYLCATSSQGAIPETQYFGPGTRLLVL.

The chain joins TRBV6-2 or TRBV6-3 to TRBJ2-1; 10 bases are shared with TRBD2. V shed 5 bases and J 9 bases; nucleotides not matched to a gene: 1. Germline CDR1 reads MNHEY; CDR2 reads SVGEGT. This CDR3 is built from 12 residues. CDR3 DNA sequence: TGTGCCAGCAGTGGACTAGCGGCTGAGCAGTTCTTC. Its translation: CASSGLAAEQFF.

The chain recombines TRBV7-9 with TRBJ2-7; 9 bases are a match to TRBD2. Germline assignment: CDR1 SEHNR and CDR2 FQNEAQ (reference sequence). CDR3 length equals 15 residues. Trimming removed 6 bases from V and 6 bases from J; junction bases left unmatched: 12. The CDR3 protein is CASRTGSGSLGEQYF. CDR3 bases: TGTGCCAGCAGGACGGGTAGCGGGAGCTTGGGCGAGCAGTACTTC. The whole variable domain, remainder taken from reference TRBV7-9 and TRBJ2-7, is DTGVSQNPRHKITKRGQNVTFRCDPISEHNRLYWYRQTLGQGPEFLTYFQNEAQLEKSRLLSDRFSAERPKGSFSTLEIQRTEQGDSAMYLCASRTGSGSLGEQYFGPGTRLTVT.

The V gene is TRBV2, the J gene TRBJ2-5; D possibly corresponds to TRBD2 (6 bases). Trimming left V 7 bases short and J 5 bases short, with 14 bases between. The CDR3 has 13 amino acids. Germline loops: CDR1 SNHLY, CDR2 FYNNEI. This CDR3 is CASTGLGRETQYF. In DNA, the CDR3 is TGTGCCAGCACGGGCCTGGGGAGGGAGACCCAGTACTTC.